A single count supports the clone carrying this TCR beta chain. V dropped 2 bases and J dropped 3 bases, with 11 bases sitting between them. This CDR3 region has 15 residues. Germline CDR1 and CDR2: LNHDA and SQIVND (reference sequence). Method: immunoSEQ multiplex PCR; TCRdb's copy keeps in-frame clones and lacks some. The sample records some 37,000 clones, 88% being singletons. This sample is part of a study of T cell changes during pregnancy in multiple sclerosis. Material: CD4+ T cells from peripheral blood mononuclear cells, obtained in the first trimester of pregnancy. This sequence joins TRBV19 and TRBJ1-5; TRBD1 is a possible D gene (5 bases). This receptor was taken from a female donor with multiple sclerosis, enrolled in a pregnancy study. This CDR3 is CASSISGADNQPQHF. CDR3 DNA: TGTGCCAGTAGTATAAGTGGGGCAGACAATCAGCCCCAGCATTTT. The complete variable domain, with remaining parts taken from reference TRBV19 and TRBJ1-5, reads DGGITQSPKYLFRKEGQNVTLSCEQNLNHDAMYWYRQDPGQGLRLIYYSQIVNDFQKGDIAEGYSVSREKKESFPLTVTSAQKNPTAFYLCASSISGADNQPQHFGDGTRLSIL.